This entry lists 27 T cell receptor beta chains sequenced from one sample in a study of shared clonotypes between healthy human individuals. The data were produced by immunoSEQ multiplex PCR, yet TCRdb's version contains in-frame clones alone and is incomplete. Counted here are 2 million to 3 million clones, over 85% occurring once; the ten biggest clones make up under 0.15%. The specimen was naive CD4+ T cells sorted from blood. Described subset: CD45RA+ positively selected. These receptors originate from a man between 18 and 35 years old in good health.

The chain links TRBV30 to TRBJ1-6; no clear D gene. Trimming shortened V by 4 bases and J by 7 bases, and 8 bases separated the two germline ends. The germline CDR1 and CDR2 sequences are GTSNPN and SVGIG (reference sequence). This CDR3 region has 12 residues. CDR3 nucleotide sequence: TGTGCCTGGATTCTGAACAATTCACCCCTCCACTTT. Its translation: CAWILNNSPLHF.

The CDR3 DNA reads TGTGCCTGGAGTCCAACCTCGTCGGGGCCCGGGGAGCTGTTTTTT. As protein: CAWSPTSSGPGELFF. The chain combines TRBV30 with TRBJ2-2; D is perhaps TRBD1 or TRBD2 (5 bases each). The ends were cut back, 2 bases at V and 6 bases at J, with 16 bases in the middle. This CDR3 comprises 15 residues. Germline V CDR1 and CDR2: GTSNPN, SVGIG (reference sequence).

This clone is a singleton in its sample. The J gene is TRBJ2-1, the V gene TRBV10-3, with 16 bases identical to TRBD2. Germline V CDR1 and CDR2: ENHRY, SYGVKD. The CDR3 is 18 residues long. V lost 10 bases, J lost 6 bases, and 15 bases stayed unmatched. CDR3 sequence (DNA): TGTGCCACCCAGGGACTAGCGGGAGGGGCCATGAGGTCCAATGAGCAGTTCTTC. Protein: CATQGLAGGAMRSNEQFF.

The chain recombines TRBV7-2 with TRBJ1-2; D unresolved. CDR3 length equals 15 residues. Trimming removed 6 bases at V and 3 bases at J, with 17 bases between. Germline CDR1 SGHTA, CDR2 FQGNSA. The CDR3 loop is CASSLPGSPDYGYTF. CDR3 nucleotide sequence: TGTGCCAGCAGTCTTCCCGGGTCTCCTGACTATGGCTACACCTTC.

The genes are TRBV19 and TRBJ2-3; 11 bases line up with TRBD1. The CDR3 has 20 amino acids. With 9 bases clipped from V and 3 bases from J, the junction kept 23 bases outside the gene matches. Germline V gene lookup returns CDR1 LNHDA and CDR2 SQIVND (reference sequence). The CDR3 region is CASPRGTGGLATTQTDTQYF. The CDR3 nucleotides are TGTGCCAGCCCCCGTGGGACAGGGGGACTGGCCACGACACAGACAGATACGCAGTATTTT.

This chain links TRBV30 with TRBJ2-2; maybe TRBD2 (5 bases). The CDR3 consists of 15 residues. Germline-derived CDR1 and CDR2 are GTSNPN and SVGIG (reference sequence). Trimming left V 3 bases short and J 1 base short, with 12 bases between. The chain's CDR3 is CAWSPPDLNTGELFF. CDR3 DNA sequence: TGTGCCTGGAGCCCCCCGGACTTGAACACCGGGGAGCTGTTTTTT.

This sequence joins TRBV18 and TRBJ2-1; D might be TRBD2 (6 bases). Germline CDR1 and CDR2: KGHSH and LQKENI. V dropped 3 bases and J dropped 4 bases, with 16 bases sitting between them. The CDR3 has 16 amino acids. The DNA of the CDR3 is TGTGCCAGCTCACCTATACTAGCCCGACCTTACAATGAGCAGTTCTTC. Amino acids: CASSPILARPYNEQFF.

The V and J genes are TRBV2 and TRBJ1-5; 10 bases align to TRBD1. CDR1 and CDR2 from the germline V gene are SNHLY and FYNNEI. The CDR3 extends over 16 amino acids. V was pared by 4 bases and J by 3 bases, with 6 bases of the junction left unmatched. Here the CDR3 DNA reads TGTGCCAGCAGTGCGGGACAGGGGAAGATCAATCAGCCCCAGCATTTT. Its protein product is CASSAGQGKINQPQHF.

Written as DNA, the CDR3 is TGTGCCACCGCCTTGGGGGACAGGGGGCTCCAAGAGACCCAGTACTTC. Translating it yields CATALGDRGLQETQYF. The rearrangement joins TRBV10-3 to TRBJ2-5, with 12 bases identical to TRBD1. The V gene's germline CDR1 is ENHRY and CDR2 SYGVKD. CDR3 length: 16 residues. Losses at the gene ends were 10 bases for V and 1 base for J; bases not matched to a gene: 10.

The chain joins TRBV6-5 to TRBJ1-2; TRBD1 aligns across 7 bases. The V gene end was trimmed by 5 bases and the J gene end by 8 bases; junction bases not matched to a gene: 8. Per germline, CDR1 MNHEY and CDR2 SVGAGI. This CDR3 contains 13 residues. The CDR3 DNA follows: TGTGCCAGCAGTAGAGGGACAGACGGAGGCTACACCTTC. It codes for CASSRGTDGGYTF.

A word on this clone: The sample holds other DNA sequences that translate to the same CDR3. CDR3 nucleotides: TGCGCCAGCAGCGTCACAGGGGGCCCAACTAATGAAAAACTGTTTTTT. Translated: CASSVTGGPTNEKLFF. The chain employs TRBV5-1 and TRBJ1-4; 9 bases line up with TRBD1. The J segment lost 0 bases and the V segment lost 4 bases, leaving 4 bases of the junction unmatched. The germline V gene encodes CDR1 SGHRS and CDR2 YFSETQ. The CDR3 spans 16 residues.

The J gene is TRBJ1-3, the V gene TRBV2; possible D gene TRBD1, 6 bases. V gave up 5 bases and J gave up 4 bases, with 9 bases separating them. CDR1 and CDR2 from the germline V gene are SNHLY and FYNNEI. CDR3 size: 13 residues. The CDR3 nucleotides read TGTGCCAGCAGTATTGGGGGCGGAAACACCATATATTTT. Translated: CASSIGGGNTIYF.

The chain is built from TRBV6-5 and TRBJ1-5; TRBD1 aligns across 8 bases. This CDR3 region has 13 residues. Germline CDR1 and CDR2: MNHEY and SVGAGI. V dropped 8 bases and J dropped 6; count of bases not matched to a gene: 6. The CDR3 spells CASCGQGGQPQHF. The DNA of the CDR3 is TGTGCCAGCTGCGGACAGGGCGGTCAGCCCCAGCATTTT.

The chain links TRBV5-1 to TRBJ2-1; 13 bases line up with TRBD2. The germline V gene has CDR1 SGHRS and CDR2 YFSETQ. The V gene end was trimmed by 1 base and the J gene end by 7 bases; junction bases not matched to a gene: 5. The CDR3 runs to 16 residues. The CDR3 DNA reads as TGCGCCAGCAGCTTGTCGACTAGCGGGAGGTTGAATGAGCAGTTCTTC. Translating gives CASSLSTSGRLNEQFF.

The chain recombines TRBV14 with TRBJ2-5; D gene uncertain. Trimming cost V 0 bases and J 7 bases, with 3 bases left between them. The CDR3 covers 11 residues. Germline lookup yields CDR1 SGHDN and CDR2 FVKESK. The CDR3 DNA is TGTGCCAGCAGCCAAGAAGGGACCCAGTACTTC. This sequence encodes CASSQEGTQYF.

This chain uses TRBV4-3 with TRBJ2-7, with D unresolved. Germline CDR1 is LGHNA and CDR2 is YSLEER. This CDR3 contains 16 residues. The V end lost 1 base, the J end lost 2 bases, and 15 bases lay between the germline ends. The CDR3, as DNA: TGCGCCAGCAGCCAAGTGGCAGGCGGCAGTACCTACGAGCAGTACTTC. Its translation: CASSQVAGGSTYEQYF.

The chain carries TRBV6-6 and TRBJ2-5; TRBD1 agrees at 7 bases. Germline CDR1 MNHNY, CDR2 SVGAGI (reference sequence). The CDR3 consists of 14 residues. V shed 6 bases and J 5 bases; nucleotides not matched to a gene: 9. The CDR3 region has the DNA TGTGCCAGCAGGGCGACAGGGCGCACCGAGACCCAGTACTTC. Its translation: CASRATGRTETQYF.

V and J are TRBV18 and TRBJ2-1; 9 nucleotides match TRBD2. CDR1 is KGHSH and CDR2 is LQKENI in the germline V gene. The CDR3 contains 15 residues. Losses at the gene ends were 3 bases for V and 1 base for J; bases not matched to a gene: 1. CDR3 protein: CASSPAGGSYNEQFF. The DNA for the CDR3 is TGTGCCAGCTCACCGGCGGGAGGGTCCTACAATGAGCAGTTCTTC. Full variable domain (rest looked up from reference TRBV18 and TRBJ2-1): NAGVMQNPRHLVRRRGQEARLRCSPMKGHSHVYWYRQLPEEGLKFMVYLQKENIIDESGMPKERFSAEFPKEGPSILRIQQVVRGDSAAYFCASSPAGGSYNEQFFGPGTRLTVL.

This clone was observed a single time. The chain uses TRBV19 and TRBJ1-4; no reliable D call. Deletions cut 6 bases from V and 1 base from J, with 12 bases between. The germline CDR1 and CDR2 sequences are LNHDA and SQIVND (reference sequence). The CDR3 is made up of 15 amino acids. CDR3 sequence reads: CASRRKGVTNEKLFF. The DNA for the CDR3 is TGTGCCAGTAGACGTAAAGGAGTAACTAATGAAAAACTGTTTTTT.

J is TRBJ2-3 and V is TRBV5-8, with TRBD1 as a possible D gene (6 bases). The CDR3 is 14 residues long. Germline V gene lookup returns CDR1 SGHTS and CDR2 YDEGEE. V was clipped by 4 bases and J by 5 bases, with 14 bases between them. CDR3 DNA sequence: TGTGCCAGCAGCGCTGACAGGAGCGGAGATACGCAGTATTTT. It translates to CASSADRSGDTQYF.

This chain connects TRBV5-6 to TRBJ2-1, with TRBD1 matching 7 bases. Germline-derived CDR1 and CDR2 are SGHDT and YYEEEE. The V and J ends lost 4 bases and 4 bases, in that order; junction bases with no gene match: 8. CDR3 length: 15 amino acids. Written as DNA, the CDR3 is TGTGCCAGCAGCCAACCGGGACAGAATTACAATGAGCAGTTCTTC. Translation: CASSQPGQNYNEQFF.

The V gene is TRBV5-6, the J gene TRBJ1-2; 7 nucleotides align to TRBD1. The CDR3 is 14 residues long. Germline V gene data show CDR1 as SGHDT and CDR2 as YYEEEE. V lost 0 bases, J lost 8 bases, and 7 bases stayed unmatched. CDR3 DNA: TGTGCCAGCAGCTTGGCCACAGGGGTTGGCGGCTACACCTTC. It is translated as CASSLATGVGGYTF.

The chain carries TRBV12-1 and TRBJ2-7; the D segment call TRBD2 is taken from the table without a DNA check. TRBV12-1 is recorded as a pseudogene. This CDR3 contains 16 residues. This CDR3 reads CASSGPGTSLSYEQYF. CDR3 DNA sequence: TGTGCCAGCAGCGGCCCCGGGACTTCCCTCTCCTACGAGCAGTACTTC.

V usage is TRBV7-2 and J usage is TRBJ1-3; D gene unclear. CDR3 length: 16 residues. Germline CDR1 reads SGHTA; CDR2 reads FQGNSA. V was shortened by 2 bases and J by 0 bases, with 11 bases between the two germline ends. CDR3 in DNA: TGTGCCAGCAGCTTATACAACACGGGCTCTGGAAACACCATATATTTT. It translates to CASSLYNTGSGNTIYF.

V usage is TRBV29-1 and J usage is TRBJ1-1, with D unclear. The CDR3 length is 15 residues. The germline gives CDR1 SQVTM, CDR2 ANQGSEA. V was trimmed by 4 bases and J by 1 base, leaving 16 bases between them. CDR3 coding DNA: TGCAGCGTTGTAAAGACATGGATCCCGAACACTGAAGCTTTCTTT. Translation gives CSVVKTWIPNTEAFF.

This sequence joins TRBV5-6 and TRBJ2-5; possibly TRBD1 for D (5 bases). The CDR3 has 15 residues. The germline gives CDR1 SGHDT, CDR2 YYEEEE. With 5 bases removed from V and 1 base from J, the gap between germline ends came to 15 bases. Written as DNA, the CDR3 is TGTGCCAGCAGTCGACCCACAGGCATCCAAGAGACCCAGTACTTC. It translates to CASSRPTGIQETQYF.

The J gene is TRBJ2-7, the V gene TRBV18, with 9 bases lining up with TRBD1. This CDR3 has 15 residues. V trimming: 6 bases; J trimming: 4 bases; junction bases outside the gene matches: 10. Germline V gene lookup returns CDR1 KGHSH and CDR2 LQKENI. DNA of the CDR3: TGTGCCAGCTCGGAAGGACAGGGGAGCCGGTACGAGCAGTACTTC. As protein: CASSEGQGSRYEQYF.